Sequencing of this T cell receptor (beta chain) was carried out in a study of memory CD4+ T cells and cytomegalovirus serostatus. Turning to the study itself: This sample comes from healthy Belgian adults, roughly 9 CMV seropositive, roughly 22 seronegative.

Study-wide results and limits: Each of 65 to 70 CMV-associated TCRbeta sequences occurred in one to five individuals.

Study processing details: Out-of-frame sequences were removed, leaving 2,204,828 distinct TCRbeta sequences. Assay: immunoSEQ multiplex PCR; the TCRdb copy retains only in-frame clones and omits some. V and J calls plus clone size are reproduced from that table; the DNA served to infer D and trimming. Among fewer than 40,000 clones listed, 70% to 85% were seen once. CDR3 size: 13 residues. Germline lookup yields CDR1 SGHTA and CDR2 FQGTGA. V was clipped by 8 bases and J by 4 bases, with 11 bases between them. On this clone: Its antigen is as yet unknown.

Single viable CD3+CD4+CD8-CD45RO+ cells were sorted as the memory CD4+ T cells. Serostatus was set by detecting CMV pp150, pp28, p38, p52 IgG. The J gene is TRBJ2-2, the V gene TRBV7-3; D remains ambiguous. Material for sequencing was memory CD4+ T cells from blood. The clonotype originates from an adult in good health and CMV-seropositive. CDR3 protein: CASRAQTTGELFF. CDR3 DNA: TGTGCCAGCCGGGCACAGACCACCGGGGAGCTGTTTTTT. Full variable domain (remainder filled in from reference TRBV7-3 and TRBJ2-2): GAGVSQTPSNKVTEKGKYVELRCDPISGHTALYWYRQSLGQGPEFLIYFQGTGAADDSGLPNDRFFAVRPEGSVSTLKIQRTERGDSAVYLCASRAQTTGELFFGEGSRLTVL.